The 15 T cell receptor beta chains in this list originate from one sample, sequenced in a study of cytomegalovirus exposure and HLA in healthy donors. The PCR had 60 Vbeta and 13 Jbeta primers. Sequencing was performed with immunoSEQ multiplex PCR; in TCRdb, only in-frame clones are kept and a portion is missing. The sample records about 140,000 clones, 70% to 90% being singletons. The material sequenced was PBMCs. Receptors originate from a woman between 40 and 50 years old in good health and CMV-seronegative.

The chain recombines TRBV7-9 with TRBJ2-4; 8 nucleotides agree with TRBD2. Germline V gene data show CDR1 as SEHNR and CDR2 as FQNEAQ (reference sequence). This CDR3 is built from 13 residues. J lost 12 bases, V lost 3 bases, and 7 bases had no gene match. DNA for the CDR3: TGTGCCAGCAGCTTCGGAGCGGGAGAAGCTCAGTACTTC. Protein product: CASSFGAGEAQYF.

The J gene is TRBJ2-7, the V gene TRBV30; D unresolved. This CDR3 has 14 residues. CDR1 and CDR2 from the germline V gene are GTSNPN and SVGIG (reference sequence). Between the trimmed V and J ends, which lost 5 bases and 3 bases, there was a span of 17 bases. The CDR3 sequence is CAWGGRRKYYEQYF. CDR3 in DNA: TGTGCCTGGGGTGGACGGCGGAAATACTACGAGCAGTACTTC.

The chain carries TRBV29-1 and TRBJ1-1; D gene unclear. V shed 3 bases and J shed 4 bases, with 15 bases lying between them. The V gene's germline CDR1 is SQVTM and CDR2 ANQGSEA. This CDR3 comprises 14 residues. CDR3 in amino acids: CSVDFTEVFTEAFF. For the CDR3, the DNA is TGCAGCGTTGACTTCACAGAAGTGTTCACTGAAGCTTTCTTT.

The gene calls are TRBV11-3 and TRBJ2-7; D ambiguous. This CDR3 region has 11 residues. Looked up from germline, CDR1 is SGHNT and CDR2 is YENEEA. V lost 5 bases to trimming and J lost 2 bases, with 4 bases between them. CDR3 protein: CASSLTYEQYF. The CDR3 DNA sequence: TGTGCCAGCAGCCTTACCTACGAGCAGTACTTC.

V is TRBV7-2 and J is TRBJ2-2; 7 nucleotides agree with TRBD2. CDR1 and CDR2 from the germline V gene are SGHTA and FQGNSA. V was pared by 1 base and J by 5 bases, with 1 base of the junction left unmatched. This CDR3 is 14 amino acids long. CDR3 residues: CASSLGGGTGELFF. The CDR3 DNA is TGTGCCAGCAGCTTAGGGGGGGGGACCGGGGAGCTGTTTTTT.

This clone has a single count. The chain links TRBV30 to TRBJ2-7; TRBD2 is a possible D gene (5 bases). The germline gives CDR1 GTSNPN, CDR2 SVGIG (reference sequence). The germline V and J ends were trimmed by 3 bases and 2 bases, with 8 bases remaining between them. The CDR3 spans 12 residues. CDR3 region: CAWRAGAYEQYF. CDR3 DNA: TGTGCCTGGAGGGCGGGTGCCTACGAGCAGTACTTC. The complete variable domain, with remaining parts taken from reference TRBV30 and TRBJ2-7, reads SQTIHQWPATLVQPVGSPLSLECTVEGTSNPNLYWYRQAAGRGLQLLFYSVGIGQISSEVPQNLSASRPQDRQFILSSKKLLLSDSGFYLCAWRAGAYEQYFGPGTRLTVT.

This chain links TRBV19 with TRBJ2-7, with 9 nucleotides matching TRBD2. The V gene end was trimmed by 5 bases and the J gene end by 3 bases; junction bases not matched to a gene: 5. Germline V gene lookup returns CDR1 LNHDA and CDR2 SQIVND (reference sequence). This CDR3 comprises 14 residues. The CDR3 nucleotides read TGTGCCAGTAGTGCAGCGGGAGGCTACTACGAGCAGTACTTC. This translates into CASSAAGGYYEQYF.

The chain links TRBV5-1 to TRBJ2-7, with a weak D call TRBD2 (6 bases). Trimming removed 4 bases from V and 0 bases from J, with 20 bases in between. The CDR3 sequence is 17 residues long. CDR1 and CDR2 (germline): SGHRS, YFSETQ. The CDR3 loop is CASSPPSGRGLSYEQYF. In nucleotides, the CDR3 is TGCGCCAGCAGCCCCCCCTCAGGGCGGGGCCTCTCCTACGAGCAGTACTTC.

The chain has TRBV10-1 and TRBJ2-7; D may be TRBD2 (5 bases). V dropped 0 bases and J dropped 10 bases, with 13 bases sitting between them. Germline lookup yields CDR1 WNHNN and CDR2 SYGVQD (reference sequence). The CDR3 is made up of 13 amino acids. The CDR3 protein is CASSESTIERQYF. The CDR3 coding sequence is TGCGCCAGCAGTGAGTCGACTATTGAACGACAGTACTTC.

The CDR3 sequence: CASSLGAPYNEQFF. Written as DNA, the CDR3 is TGTGCCAGCAGTTTAGGGGCCCCCTACAATGAGCAGTTCTTC. The V call is TRBV28, the J call TRBJ2-1; D may be TRBD1 (5 bases). Trimming shortened V by 2 bases and J by 2 bases, and 7 bases separated the two germline ends. This CDR3 spans 14 amino acids. CDR1 MDHEN and CDR2 SYDVKM come from the germline V gene.

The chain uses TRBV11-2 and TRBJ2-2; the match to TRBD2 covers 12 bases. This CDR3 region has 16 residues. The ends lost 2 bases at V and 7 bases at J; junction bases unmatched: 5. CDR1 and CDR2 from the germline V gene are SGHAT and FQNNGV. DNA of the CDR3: TGTGCCAGCAGCTTACTAGCGGGAGGGCCTTACGGGGAGCTGTTTTTT. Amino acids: CASSLLAGGPYGELFF.

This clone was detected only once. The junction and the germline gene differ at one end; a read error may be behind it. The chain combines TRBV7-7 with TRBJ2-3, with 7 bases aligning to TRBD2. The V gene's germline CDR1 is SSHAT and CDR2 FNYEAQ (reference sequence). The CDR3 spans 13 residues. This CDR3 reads CASSLVLADTQYF. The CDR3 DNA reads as TGTGCTAGCAGCTTAGTACTAGCGGATACGCAGTATTTT.

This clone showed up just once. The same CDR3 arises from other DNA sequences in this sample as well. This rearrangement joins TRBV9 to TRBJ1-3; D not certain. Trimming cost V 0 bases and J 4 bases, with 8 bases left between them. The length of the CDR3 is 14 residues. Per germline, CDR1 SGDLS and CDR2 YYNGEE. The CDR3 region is CASSVAGAGNTIYF. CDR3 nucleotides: TGTGCCAGCAGCGTAGCGGGAGCGGGAAACACCATATATTTT.

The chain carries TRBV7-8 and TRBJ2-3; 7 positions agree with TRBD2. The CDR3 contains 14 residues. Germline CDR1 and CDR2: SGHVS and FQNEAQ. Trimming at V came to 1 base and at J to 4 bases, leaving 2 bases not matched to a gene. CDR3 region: CASSLGAGADTQYF. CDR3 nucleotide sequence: TGTGCCAGCAGCTTAGGGGCGGGGGCAGATACGCAGTATTTT. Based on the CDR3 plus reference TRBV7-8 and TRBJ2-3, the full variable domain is GAGVSQSPRYKVAKRGQDVALRCDPISGHVSLFWYQQALGQGPEFLTYFQNEAQLDKSGLPSDRFFAERPEGSVSTLKIQRTQQEDSAVYLCASSLGAGADTQYFGPGTRLTVL.

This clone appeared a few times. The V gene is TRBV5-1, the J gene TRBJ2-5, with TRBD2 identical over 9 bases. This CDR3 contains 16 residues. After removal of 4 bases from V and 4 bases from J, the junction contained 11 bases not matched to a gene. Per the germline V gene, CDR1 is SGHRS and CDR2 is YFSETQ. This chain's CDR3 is CASSQPRPSGTETQYF. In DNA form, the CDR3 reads TGCGCCAGCAGCCAGCCCCGGCCTAGCGGGACAGAGACCCAGTACTTC.